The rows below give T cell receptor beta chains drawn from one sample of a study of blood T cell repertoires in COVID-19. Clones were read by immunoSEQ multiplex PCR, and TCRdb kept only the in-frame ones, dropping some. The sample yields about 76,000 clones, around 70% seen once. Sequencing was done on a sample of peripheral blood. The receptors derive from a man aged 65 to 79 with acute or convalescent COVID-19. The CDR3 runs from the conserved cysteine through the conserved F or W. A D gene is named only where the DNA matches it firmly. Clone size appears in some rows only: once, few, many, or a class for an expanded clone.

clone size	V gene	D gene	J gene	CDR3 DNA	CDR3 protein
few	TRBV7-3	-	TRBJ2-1	TGTGCCAGCAGCTTAAACAGTAACTCCTACAATGAGCAGTTCTTC	CASSLNSNSYNEQFF
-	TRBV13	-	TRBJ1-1	TGTGCCAGCAGCTCCGCGGGTTCCGGCGGCACTGAAGCTTTCTTT	CASSSAGSGGTEAFF
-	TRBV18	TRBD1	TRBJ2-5	TGTGCCAGCTCACCACCGTGGGGGACAGGGGACCAAGAGACCCAGTACTTC	CASSPPWGTGDQETQYF
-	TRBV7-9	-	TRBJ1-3	TGTGCCAGCAGCTTAGAGCAGGGGCAATCTGGAAACACCATATATTTT	CASSLEQGQSGNTIYF
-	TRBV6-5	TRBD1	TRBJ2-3	TGTGCCAGCAGTTGGGACAGGCCTAGCACAGATACGCAGTATTTT	CASSWDRPSTDTQYF
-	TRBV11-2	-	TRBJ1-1	TGTGCCAGCAGCTTAGGAGGAGGGGTGTACACTGAAGCTTTCTTT	CASSLGGGVYTEAFF
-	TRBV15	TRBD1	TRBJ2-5	TGTGCCACCGGTAGGGGGCTACAAGAGACCCAGTACTTC	CATGRGLQETQYF
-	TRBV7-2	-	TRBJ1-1	TGTGCCAGCAGCTTAGGGACAGCTTACACTGAAGCTTTCTTT	CASSLGTAYTEAFF
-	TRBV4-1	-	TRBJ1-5	TGCGCCAGCAGCCAAGTGGCCCGGGGTCAGCCCCAGCATTTT	CASSQVARGQPQHF
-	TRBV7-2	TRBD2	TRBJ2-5	TGTGCCAGCAGCTCCGGACTAGCGGGAGTGGGAGAGACCCAGTACTTC	CASSSGLAGVGETQYF
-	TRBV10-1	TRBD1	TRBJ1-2	TGCGCCAGCAGTGAATTAGGGACAGGGAAGCCTCATTTCTTC	CASSELGTGKPHFF
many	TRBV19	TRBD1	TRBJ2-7	TGTGCCAGTAGTGTCGGACAGGGAGGAGAGCAGTACTTC	CASSVGQGGEQYF
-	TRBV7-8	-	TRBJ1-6	TGTGCCAGCAGCTGGCAGGACATTAATTCACCCCTCCACTTT	CASSWQDINSPLHF
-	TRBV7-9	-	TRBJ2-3	TGTGCCAGCAGCCCGAGGAGCCGGGACACCTACACAGATACGCAGTATTTT	CASSPRSRDTYTDTQYF
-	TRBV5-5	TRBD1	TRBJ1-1	TGTGCCAGCAGCTTTCCGACGGACGGTCGGACAGGGGCTGAAGCTTTCTTT	CASSFPTDGRTGAEAFF
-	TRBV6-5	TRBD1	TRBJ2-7	TGTGCCAGCAAACCGGGACAGCTCTACGAGCAGTACTTC	CASKPGQLYEQYF
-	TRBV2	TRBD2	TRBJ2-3	TGTGCCAGCAGTGAGGTAGCGGGAGGGCTCACAGATACGCAGTATTTT	CASSEVAGGLTDTQYF
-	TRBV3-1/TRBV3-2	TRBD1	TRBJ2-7	TGTGCCAGCAGCCAAGATGTGGAAAGGGGGCGTTACGAGCAGTACTTC	CASSQDVERGRYEQYF
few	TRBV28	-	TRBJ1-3	TGTGCCGGGGGGACCGCAGCCTCCTCTGGAAACACCATATATTTT	CAGGTAASSGNTIYF
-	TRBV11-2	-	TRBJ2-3	TGTGCCAGCAGCTTAGGAAGCCTGCCGTCTCCTAGCACAGATACGCAGTATTTT	CASSLGSLPSPSTDTQYF
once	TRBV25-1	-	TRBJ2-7	TGTGCCAGCAGTGGTCGGGACTCTAAGTACGAGCAGTACTTC	CASSGRDSKYEQYF
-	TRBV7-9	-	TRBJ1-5	TGTGCCAGCAACAAGGACAATAGCAATCAGCCCCAGCATTTT	CASNKDNSNQPQHF
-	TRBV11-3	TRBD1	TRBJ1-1	TGTGCCAGCAGCTTAGTACAGGGGGCGAACACTGAAGCTTTCTTT	CASSLVQGANTEAFF
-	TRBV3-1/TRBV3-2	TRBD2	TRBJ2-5	TGTGCCAGCAGCTTGACTAGCGGGAGCCAAGAGACCCAGTACTTC	CASSLTSGSQETQYF
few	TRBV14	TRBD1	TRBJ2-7	TGTGCCAGCAGCCAAGGGGTTGCACAGGGGGCCCCCTACGAGCAGTACTTC	CASSQGVAQGAPYEQYF
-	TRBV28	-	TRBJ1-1	TGTGCCAGCAGCCGCTATAGGGACATTCCGAACACTGAAGCTTTCTTT	CASSRYRDIPNTEAFF